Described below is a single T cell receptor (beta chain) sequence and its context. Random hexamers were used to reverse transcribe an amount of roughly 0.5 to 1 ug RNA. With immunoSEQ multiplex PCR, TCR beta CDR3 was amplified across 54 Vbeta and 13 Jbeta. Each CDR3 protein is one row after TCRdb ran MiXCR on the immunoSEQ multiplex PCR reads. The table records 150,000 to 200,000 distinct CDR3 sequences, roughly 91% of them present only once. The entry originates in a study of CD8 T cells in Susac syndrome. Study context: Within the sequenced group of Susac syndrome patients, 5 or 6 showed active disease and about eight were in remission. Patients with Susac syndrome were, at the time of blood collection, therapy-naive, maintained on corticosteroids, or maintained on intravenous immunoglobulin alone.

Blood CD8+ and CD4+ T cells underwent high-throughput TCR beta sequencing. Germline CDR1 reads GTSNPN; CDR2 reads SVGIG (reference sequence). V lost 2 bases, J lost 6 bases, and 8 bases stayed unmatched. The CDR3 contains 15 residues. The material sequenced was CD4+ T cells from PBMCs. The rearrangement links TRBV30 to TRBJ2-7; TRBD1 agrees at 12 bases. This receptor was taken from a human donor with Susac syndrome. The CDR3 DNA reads TGTGCCTGGAGTTATTGGGGACAGGGGGCGGTCGAGCAGTACTTC. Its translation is CAWSYWGQGAVEQYF.